This T cell receptor (beta chain) is from a study of T cells in Graves' hyperthyroidism and ophthalmopathy. The germline CDR1 and CDR2 sequences are SGHTA and FQGNSA. The CDR3 covers 16 residues. V was pared by 1 base and J by 5 bases, with 5 bases of the junction left unmatched. This clonotype has more than one count but fewer than ten. What it recognizes is unknown. TCR beta CDR3 regions were amplified from RNA. Using the HTBI primer set, a first-round RT-PCR was run on the TCR CDR3. TCRdb analysed the multiplex PCR reads with MiXCR anew, one entry per CDR3 protein. The top ten clones hold approximately 7% of a sample with around 600,000 distinct CDR3 sequences, around a sixth of them seen once. An absence of ophthalmopathy progression within 18 months meant stable Graves' hyperthyroidism. Investigators excluded patients with uncontrolled infection, other autoimmune disease, pregnancy or lactation.

Points from the study as a whole: Using 13 V-J features, a model discriminated ophthalmopathy from stable hyperthyroidism. Most thyroid clonotypes expanded above 0.001 were also detected in blood.

The material sequenced was blood. The receptor's source is a woman aged 25-40 years with Graves' hyperthyroidism. J is TRBJ2-3 and V is TRBV7-2, with 11 positions matching TRBD2. The CDR3 DNA follows: TGTGCCAGCAGCTTAGTAGCGGGAGGGCCTGAAGATACGCAGTATTTT. It codes for CASSLVAGGPEDTQYF.